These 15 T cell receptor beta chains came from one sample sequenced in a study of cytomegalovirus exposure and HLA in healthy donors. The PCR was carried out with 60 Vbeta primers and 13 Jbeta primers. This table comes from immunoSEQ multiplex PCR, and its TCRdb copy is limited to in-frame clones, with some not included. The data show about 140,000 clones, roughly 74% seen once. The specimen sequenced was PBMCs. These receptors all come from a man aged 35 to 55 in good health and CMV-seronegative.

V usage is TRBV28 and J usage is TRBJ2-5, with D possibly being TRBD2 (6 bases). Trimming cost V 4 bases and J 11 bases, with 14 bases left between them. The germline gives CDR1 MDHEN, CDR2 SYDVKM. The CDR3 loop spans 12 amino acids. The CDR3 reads CASSSGVGEQYF. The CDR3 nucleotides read TGTGCCAGCAGTTCGGGGGTGGGGGAGCAGTACTTC.

Written as DNA, the CDR3 is TGTGCCAGCAGCTTAGGGGACAGGGTTGTAGAGGAGACCCAGTACTTC. Protein: CASSLGDRVVEETQYF. The J gene is TRBJ2-5, the V gene TRBV7-9; 9 bases fit TRBD1. The CDR3 totals 16 residues. The V and J ends lost 1 base and 5 bases, in that order; junction bases with no gene match: 8. Germline V gives CDR1 SEHNR, CDR2 FQNEAQ (reference sequence).

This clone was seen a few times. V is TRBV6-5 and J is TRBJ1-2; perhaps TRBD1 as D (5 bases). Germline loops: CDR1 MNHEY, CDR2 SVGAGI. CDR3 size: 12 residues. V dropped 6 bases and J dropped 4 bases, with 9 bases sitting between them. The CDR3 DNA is TGTGCCAGCAGCCCCGACAGCTATGGCTACACCTTC. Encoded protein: CASSPDSYGYTF.

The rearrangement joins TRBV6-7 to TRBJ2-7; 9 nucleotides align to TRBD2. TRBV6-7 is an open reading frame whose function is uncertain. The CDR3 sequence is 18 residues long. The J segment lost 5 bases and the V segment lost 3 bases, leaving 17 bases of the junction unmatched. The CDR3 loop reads CASSYTILGRGGPNEQYF. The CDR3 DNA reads TGTGCCAGCAGTTATACCATATTGGGGCGGGGGGGCCCGAACGAGCAGTACTTC.

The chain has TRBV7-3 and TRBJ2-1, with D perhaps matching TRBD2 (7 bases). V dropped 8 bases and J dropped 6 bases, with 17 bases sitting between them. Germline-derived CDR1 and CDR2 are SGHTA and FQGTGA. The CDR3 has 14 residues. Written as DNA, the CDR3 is TGTGCCAGCGAAGGGGGGAGGGGGAGCAATGAGCAGTTCTTC. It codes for CASEGGRGSNEQFF. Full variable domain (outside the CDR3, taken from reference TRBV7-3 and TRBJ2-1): GAGVSQTPSNKVTEKGKYVELRCDPISGHTALYWYRQSLGQGPEFLIYFQGTGAADDSGLPNDRFFAVRPEGSVSTLKIQRTERGDSAVYLCASEGGRGSNEQFFGPGTRLTVL.

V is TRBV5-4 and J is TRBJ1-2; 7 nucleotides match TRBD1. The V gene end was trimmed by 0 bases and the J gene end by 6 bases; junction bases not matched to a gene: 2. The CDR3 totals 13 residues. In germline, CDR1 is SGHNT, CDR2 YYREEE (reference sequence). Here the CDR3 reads CASSLERGHGYTF. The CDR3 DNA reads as TGTGCCAGCAGCTTGGAAAGGGGGCATGGCTACACCTTC.

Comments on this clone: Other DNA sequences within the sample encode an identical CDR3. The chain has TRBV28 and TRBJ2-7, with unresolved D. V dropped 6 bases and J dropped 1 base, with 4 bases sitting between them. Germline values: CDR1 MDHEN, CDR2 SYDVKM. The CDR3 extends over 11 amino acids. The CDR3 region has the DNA TGTGCCAGCAGGGAGTCCTACGAGCAGTACTTC. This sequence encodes CASRESYEQYF.

The CDR3, as DNA: TGTGCCAGTAGTACGTTGGGACAGAACTATGGCTACACCTTC. This codes for CASSTLGQNYGYTF. The gene calls are TRBV19 and TRBJ1-2, with 7 bases aligning to TRBD1. The V gene end was trimmed by 4 bases and the J gene end by 2 bases; junction bases not matched to a gene: 4. This CDR3 is built from 14 residues. Germline V gene data show CDR1 as LNHDA and CDR2 as SQIVND (reference sequence).

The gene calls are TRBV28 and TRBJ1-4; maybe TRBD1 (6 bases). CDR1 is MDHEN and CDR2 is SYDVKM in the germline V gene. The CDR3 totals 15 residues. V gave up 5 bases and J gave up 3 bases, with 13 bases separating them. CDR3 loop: CASSPGGRANEKLFF. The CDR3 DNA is TGTGCCAGCAGTCCCGGGGGGCGGGCTAATGAAAAACTGTTTTTT.

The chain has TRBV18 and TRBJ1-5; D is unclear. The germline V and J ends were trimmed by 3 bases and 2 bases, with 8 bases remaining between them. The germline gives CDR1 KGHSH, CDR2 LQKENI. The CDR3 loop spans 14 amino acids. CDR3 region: CASSPGPRNQPQHF. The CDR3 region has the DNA TGTGCCAGCTCACCTGGCCCTCGCAATCAGCCCCAGCATTTT. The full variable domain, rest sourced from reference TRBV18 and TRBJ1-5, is NAGVMQNPRHLVRRRGQEARLRCSPMKGHSHVYWYRQLPEEGLKFMVYLQKENIIDESGMPKERFSAEFPKEGPSILRIQQVVRGDSAAYFCASSPGPRNQPQHFGDGTRLSIL.

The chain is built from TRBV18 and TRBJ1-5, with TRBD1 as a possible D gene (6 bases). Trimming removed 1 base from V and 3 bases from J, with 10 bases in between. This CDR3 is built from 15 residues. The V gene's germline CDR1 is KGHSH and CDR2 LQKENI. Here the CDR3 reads CASSPQGVPNQPQHF. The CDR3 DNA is TGTGCCAGCTCACCACAGGGGGTACCCAATCAGCCCCAGCATTTT.

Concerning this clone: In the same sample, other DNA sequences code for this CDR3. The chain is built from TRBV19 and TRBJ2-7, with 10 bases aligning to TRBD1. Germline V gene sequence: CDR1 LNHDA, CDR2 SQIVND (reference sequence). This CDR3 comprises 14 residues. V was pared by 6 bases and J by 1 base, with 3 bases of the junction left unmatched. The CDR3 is CASSRDRGSYEQYF. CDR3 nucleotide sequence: TGTGCCAGTAGCCGGGACAGGGGTTCCTACGAGCAGTACTTC.

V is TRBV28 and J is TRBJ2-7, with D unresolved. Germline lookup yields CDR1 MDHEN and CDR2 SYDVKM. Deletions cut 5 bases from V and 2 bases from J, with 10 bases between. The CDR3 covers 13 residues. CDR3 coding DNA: TGTGCCAGCAGTCGTCGGGTTGCCTACGAGCAGTACTTC. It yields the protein CASSRRVAYEQYF.

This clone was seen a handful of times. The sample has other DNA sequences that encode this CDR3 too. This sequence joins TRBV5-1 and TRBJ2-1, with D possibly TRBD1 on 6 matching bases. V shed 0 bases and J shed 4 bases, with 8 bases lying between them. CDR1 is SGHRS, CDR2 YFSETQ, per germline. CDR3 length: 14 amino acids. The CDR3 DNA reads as TGCGCCAGCAGCTTGGACAGGGCTTACAATGAGCAGTTCTTC. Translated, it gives CASSLDRAYNEQFF. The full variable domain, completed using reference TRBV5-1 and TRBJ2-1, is KAGVTQTPRYLIKTRGQQVTLSCSPISGHRSVSWYQQTPGQGLQFLFEYFSETQRNKGNFPGRFSGRQFSNSRSEMNVSTLELGDSALYLCASSLDRAYNEQFFGPGTRLTVL.

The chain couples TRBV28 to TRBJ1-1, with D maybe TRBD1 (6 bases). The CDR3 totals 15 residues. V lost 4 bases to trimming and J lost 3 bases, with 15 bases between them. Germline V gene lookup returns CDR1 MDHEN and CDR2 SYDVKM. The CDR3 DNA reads TGTGCCAGCAGTTACAGATTCAGGGGCCACACTGAAGCTTTCTTT. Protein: CASSYRFRGHTEAFF.